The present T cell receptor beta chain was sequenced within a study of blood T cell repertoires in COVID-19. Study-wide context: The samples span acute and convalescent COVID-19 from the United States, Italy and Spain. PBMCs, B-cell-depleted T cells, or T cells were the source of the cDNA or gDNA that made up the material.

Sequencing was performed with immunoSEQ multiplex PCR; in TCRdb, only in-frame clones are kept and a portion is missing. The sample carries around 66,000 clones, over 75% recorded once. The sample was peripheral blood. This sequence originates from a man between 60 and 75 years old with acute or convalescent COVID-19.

The CDR3 is CASSARERDGYNSPLHF. In nucleotides, the CDR3 is TGTGCCAGCAGCGCAAGGGAGCGGGACGGCTATAATTCACCCCTCCACTTT. The genes are TRBV9 and TRBJ1-6; tentative D call: TRBD1 (5 bases). Germline lookup yields CDR1 SGDLS and CDR2 YYNGEE. The CDR3 loop spans 17 amino acids. The ends were cut back, 3 bases at V and 3 bases at J, with 16 bases in the middle.